This T cell receptor (beta chain) was captured by sequencing in a study of blood T cell repertoires in COVID-19. Turning to the study itself: Collection of acute and convalescent COVID-19 samples took place in the United States, Italy and Spain. T cells, B-cell-depleted T cells, or PBMCs supplied cDNA or gDNA.

The Seattle patients joined while their infection was active and were tracked longitudinally afterward. The CDR3 is 13 amino acids. Trimming shortened V by 7 bases and J by 7 bases, and 20 bases separated the two germline ends. Germline V gives CDR1 GTSNPN, CDR2 SVGIG (reference sequence). Per the authors' pipeline: Reference gene primer amplification gave nucleated cell count estimates. TCRdb's table, derived via immunoSEQ multiplex PCR, lists solely in-frame clones and lacks some. For V, J and clone size, that table is used; D and trimming come from the DNA. The sample shows around 150,000 clones, roughly 84% of them seen only once.

This clonotype originated in a man under 40 with COVID-19, enrolled during active disease. Sequencing was done on a sample of peripheral blood. The rearrangement uses TRBV30 and TRBJ2-7; D is perhaps TRBD1 (6 bases). DNA for the CDR3: TGTGCCTTACAAATATTACAGGGCCGGGAGCAGTACTTC. This gives the protein CALQILQGREQYF.